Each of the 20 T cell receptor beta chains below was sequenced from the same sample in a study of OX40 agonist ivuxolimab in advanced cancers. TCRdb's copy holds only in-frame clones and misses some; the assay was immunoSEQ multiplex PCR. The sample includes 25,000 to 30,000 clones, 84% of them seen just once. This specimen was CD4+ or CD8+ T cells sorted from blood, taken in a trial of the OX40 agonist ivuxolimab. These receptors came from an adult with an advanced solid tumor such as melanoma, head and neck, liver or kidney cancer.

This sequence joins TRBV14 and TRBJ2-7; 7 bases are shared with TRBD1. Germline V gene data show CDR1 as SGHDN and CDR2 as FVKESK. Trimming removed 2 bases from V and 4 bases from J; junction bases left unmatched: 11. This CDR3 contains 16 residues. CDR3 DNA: TGTGCCAGCAGCCAAATTAAGACAGGGCCCATTTACGAGCAGTACTTC. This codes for CASSQIKTGPIYEQYF. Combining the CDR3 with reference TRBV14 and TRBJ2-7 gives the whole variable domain EAGVTQFPSHSVIEKGQTVTLRCDPISGHDNLYWYRRVMGKEIKFLLHFVKESKQDESGMPNNRFLAERTGGTYSTLKVQPAELEDSGVYFCASSQIKTGPIYEQYFGPGTRLTVT.

The CDR3 sequence: CASSLMGLAGEDTGELFF. CDR3 nucleotide sequence: TGTGCCAGCAGCTTAATGGGGCTAGCGGGAGAGGACACCGGGGAGCTGTTTTTT. The chain has TRBV7-3 and TRBJ2-2; 10 nucleotides agree with TRBD2. V dropped 1 base and J dropped 3; count of bases not matched to a gene: 8. CDR3 length: 18 amino acids. CDR1 is SGHTA and CDR2 is FQGTGA in the germline V gene. The complete variable domain, with remaining parts taken from reference TRBV7-3 and TRBJ2-2, reads GAGVSQTPSNKVTEKGKYVELRCDPISGHTALYWYRQSLGQGPEFLIYFQGTGAADDSGLPNDRFFAVRPEGSVSTLKIQRTERGDSAVYLCASSLMGLAGEDTGELFFGEGSRLTVL.

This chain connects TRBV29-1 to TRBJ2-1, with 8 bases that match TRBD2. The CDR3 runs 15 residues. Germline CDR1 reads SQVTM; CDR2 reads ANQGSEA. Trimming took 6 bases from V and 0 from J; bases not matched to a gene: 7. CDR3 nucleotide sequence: TGCAGCGTAGCGGGGGCCCCCGACTCCTACAATGAGCAGTTCTTC. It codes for CSVAGAPDSYNEQFF.

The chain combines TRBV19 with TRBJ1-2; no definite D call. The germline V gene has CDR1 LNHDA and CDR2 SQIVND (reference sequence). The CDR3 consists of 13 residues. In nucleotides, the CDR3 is TGTGCGAGCAGGCTGACGGGATTCTATGGCTACACCTTC. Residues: CASRLTGFYGYTF.

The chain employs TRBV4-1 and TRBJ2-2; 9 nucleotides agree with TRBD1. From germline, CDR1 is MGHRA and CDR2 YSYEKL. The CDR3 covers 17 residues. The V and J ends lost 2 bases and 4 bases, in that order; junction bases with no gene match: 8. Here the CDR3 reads CASSQPPIQGATGELFF. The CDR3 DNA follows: TGCGCCAGCAGCCAACCCCCGATACAGGGGGCCACCGGGGAGCTGTTTTTT.

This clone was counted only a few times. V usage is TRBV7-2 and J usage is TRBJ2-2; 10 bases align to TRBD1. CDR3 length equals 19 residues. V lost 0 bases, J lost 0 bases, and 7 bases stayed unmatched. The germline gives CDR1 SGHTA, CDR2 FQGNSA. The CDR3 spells CASSLASGQGPSNTGELFF. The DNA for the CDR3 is TGTGCCAGCAGCTTAGCGTCGGGACAGGGGCCCTCGAACACCGGGGAGCTGTTTTTT.

For the CDR3, the DNA is TGTGCCAGCAGTTTGCAGGGCGGCTTCTTT. It is translated as CASSLQGGFF. V and J are TRBV6-1 and TRBJ1-1; a possible D gene is TRBD1 (5 bases). The CDR3 is 10 residues long. Germline lookup yields CDR1 MNHNS and CDR2 SASEGT. V lost 5 bases and J 14 bases, leaving 12 bases between the germline ends.

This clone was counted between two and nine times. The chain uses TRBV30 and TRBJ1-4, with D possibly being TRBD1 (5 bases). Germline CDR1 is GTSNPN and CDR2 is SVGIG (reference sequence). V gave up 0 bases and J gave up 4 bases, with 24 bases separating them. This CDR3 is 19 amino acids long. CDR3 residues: CAWSVPGTATSIDNEKLFF. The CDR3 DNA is TGTGCCTGGAGTGTACCGGGGACTGCTACATCAATTGATAATGAAAAACTGTTTTTT. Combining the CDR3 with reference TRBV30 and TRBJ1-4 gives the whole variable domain SQTIHQWPATLVQPVGSPLSLECTVEGTSNPNLYWYRQAAGRGLQLLFYSVGIGQISSEVPQNLSASRPQDRQFILSSKKLLLSDSGFYLCAWSVPGTATSIDNEKLFFGSGTQLSVL.

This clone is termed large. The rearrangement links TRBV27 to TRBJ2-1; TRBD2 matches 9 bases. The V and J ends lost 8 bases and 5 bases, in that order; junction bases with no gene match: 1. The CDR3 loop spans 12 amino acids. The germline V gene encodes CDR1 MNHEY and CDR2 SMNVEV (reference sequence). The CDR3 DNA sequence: TGTGCCAGCCGACTAGCGGACAATGAGCAGTTCTTC. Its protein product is CASRLADNEQFF.

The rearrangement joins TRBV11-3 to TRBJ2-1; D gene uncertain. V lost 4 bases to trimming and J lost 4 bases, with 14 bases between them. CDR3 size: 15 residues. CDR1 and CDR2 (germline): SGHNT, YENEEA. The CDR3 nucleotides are TGTGCCAGCAGCTCTAGACCGGCCATATACAATGAGCAGTTCTTC. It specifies CASSSRPAIYNEQFF.

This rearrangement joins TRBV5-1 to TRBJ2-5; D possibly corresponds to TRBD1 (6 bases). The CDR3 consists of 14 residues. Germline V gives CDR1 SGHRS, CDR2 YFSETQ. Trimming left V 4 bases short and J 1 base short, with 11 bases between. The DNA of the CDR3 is TGCGCCAGCAGCCCCTGGGACATCCAAGAGACCCAGTACTTC. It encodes CASSPWDIQETQYF.

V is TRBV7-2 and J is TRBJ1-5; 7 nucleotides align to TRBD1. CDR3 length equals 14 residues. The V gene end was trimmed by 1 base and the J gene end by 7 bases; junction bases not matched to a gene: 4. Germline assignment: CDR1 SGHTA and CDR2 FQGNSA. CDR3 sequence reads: CASSLDRGVQPQHF. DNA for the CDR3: TGTGCCAGCAGCTTAGACAGGGGAGTACAGCCCCAGCATTTT.

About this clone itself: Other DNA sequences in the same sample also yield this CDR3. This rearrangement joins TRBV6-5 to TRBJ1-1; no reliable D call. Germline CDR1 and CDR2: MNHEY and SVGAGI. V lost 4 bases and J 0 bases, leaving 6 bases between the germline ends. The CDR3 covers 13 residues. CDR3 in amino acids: CASSSGVNTEAFF. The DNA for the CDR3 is TGTGCCAGCAGTTCGGGTGTGAACACTGAAGCTTTCTTT.

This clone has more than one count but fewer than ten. The CDR3 reads CASSSQQGGQYF. As DNA, the CDR3 is TGTGCCAGCAGCTCTCAACAGGGGGGGCAGTACTTC. The chain employs TRBV7-9 and TRBJ2-7; the match to TRBD1 covers 8 bases. CDR1 SEHNR and CDR2 FQNEAQ come from the germline V gene (reference sequence). V gave up 4 bases and J gave up 9 bases; unmatched junction bases: 5. This CDR3 spans 12 amino acids.

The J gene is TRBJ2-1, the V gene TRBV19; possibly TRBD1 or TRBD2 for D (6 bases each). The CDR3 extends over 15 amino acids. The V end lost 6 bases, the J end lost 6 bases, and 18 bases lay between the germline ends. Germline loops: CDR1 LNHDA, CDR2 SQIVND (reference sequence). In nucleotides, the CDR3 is TGTGCCAGTAGGGAGGAATCTAGGGGGGTCAATGAGCAGTTCTTC. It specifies CASREESRGVNEQFF.

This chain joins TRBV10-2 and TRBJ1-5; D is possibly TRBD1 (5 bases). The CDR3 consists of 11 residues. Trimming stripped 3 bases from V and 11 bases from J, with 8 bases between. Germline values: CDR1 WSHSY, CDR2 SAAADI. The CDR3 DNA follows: TGCGCCAGCAGTGACGCGGGGGCCCAGCATTTT. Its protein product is CASSDAGAQHF.

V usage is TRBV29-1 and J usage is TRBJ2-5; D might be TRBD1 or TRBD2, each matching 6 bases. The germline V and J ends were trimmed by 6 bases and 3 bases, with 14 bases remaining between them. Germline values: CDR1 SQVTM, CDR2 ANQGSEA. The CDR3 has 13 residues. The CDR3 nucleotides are TGCAGCGTAAGAGGGGGGTCGGAAGAGACCCAGTACTTC. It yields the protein CSVRGGSEETQYF.

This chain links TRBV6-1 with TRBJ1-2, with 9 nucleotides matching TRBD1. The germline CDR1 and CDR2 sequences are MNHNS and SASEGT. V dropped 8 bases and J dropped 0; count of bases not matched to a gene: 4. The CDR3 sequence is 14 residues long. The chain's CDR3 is CASWTGDTNYGYTF. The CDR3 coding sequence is TGTGCCAGCTGGACAGGGGATACTAACTATGGCTACACCTTC.

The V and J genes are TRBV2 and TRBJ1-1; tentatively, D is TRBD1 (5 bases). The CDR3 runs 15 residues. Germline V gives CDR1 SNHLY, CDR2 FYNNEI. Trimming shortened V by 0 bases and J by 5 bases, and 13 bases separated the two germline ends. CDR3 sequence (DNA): TGTGCCAGCAGTGAAGCGCAGGGCCTCGAGACTGAAGCTTTCTTT. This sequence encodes CASSEAQGLETEAFF.

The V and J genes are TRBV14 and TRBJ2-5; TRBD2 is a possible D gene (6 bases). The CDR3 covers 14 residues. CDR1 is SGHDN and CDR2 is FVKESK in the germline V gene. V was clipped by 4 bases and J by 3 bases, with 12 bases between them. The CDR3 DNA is TGTGCCAGCAGCCGGAGGGTAGGGAAAGAGACCCAGTACTTC. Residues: CASSRRVGKETQYF.